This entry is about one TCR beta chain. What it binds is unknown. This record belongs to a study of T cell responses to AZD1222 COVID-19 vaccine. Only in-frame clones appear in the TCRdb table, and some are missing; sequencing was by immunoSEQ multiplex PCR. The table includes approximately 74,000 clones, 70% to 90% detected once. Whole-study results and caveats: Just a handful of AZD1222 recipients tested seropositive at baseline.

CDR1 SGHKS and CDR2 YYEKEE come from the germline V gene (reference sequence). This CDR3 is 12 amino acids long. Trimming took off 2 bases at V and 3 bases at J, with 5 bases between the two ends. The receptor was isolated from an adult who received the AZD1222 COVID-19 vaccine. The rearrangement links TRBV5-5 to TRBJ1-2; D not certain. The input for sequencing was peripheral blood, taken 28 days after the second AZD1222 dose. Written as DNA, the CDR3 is TGTGCCAGCAGCTTTAGCTACTATGGCTACACCTTC. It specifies CASSFSYYGYTF.